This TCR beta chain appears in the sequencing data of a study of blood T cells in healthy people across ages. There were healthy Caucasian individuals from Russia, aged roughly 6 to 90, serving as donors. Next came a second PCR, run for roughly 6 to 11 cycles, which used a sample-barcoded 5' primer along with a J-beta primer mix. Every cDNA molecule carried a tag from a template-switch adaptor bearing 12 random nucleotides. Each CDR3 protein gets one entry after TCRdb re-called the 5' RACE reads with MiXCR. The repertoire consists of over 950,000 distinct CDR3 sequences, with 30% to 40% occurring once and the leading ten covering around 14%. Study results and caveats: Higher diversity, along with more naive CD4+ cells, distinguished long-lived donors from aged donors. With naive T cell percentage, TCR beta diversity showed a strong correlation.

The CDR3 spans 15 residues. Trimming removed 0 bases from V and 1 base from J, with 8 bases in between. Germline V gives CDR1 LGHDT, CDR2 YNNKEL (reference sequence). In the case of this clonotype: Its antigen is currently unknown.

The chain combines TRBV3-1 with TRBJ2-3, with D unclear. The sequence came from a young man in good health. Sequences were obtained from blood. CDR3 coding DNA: TGTGCCAGCAGCCAAGATTTCGGTGGCACAGATACGCAGTATTTT. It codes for CASSQDFGGTDTQYF.